Each of the 28 T cell receptor beta chains below was sequenced from the same sample in a study of blood T cells in healthy people across ages (dated by TCRdb to 2014 to 2015). Receptors were amplified or captured by 5' RACE. Sequencer: Illumina HiSeq 2500. A second about 7 to 12 cycle PCR used a sample-barcoded 5' primer and a J-beta primer mix. TCRdb's own reprocessing of the public reads used fastp at Q25 and MiXCR and kept productive beta chains. CDR3 protein duplicates are merged, each entry listing the most common genes and DNA. The sample profile shows about 900,000 distinct CDR3 sequences; around 48% of them were found once. The top ten hold 10% to 15% of the sample. Sequenced sample: blood. Receptors originate from a young man in good health.

V usage is TRBV28 and J usage is TRBJ2-3; TRBD2 agrees at 7 bases. The CDR3 is 15 residues long. Germline loops: CDR1 MDHEN, CDR2 SYDVKM. J lost 4 bases, V lost 6 bases, and 10 bases had no gene match. As DNA, the CDR3 is TGTGCCAGCAGACCGACGGGGGGAGGATCAGATACGCAGTATTTT. It yields the protein CASRPTGGGSDTQYF. The whole variable domain, filled in from reference TRBV28 and TRBJ2-3, reads DVKVTQSSRYLVKRTGEKVFLECVQDMDHENMFWYRQDPGLGLRLIYFSYDVKMKEKGDIPEGYSVSREKKERFSLILESASTNQTSMYLCASRPTGGGSDTQYFGPGTRLTVL.

The chain is built from TRBV29-1 and TRBJ1-1, with 7 bases fitting TRBD1. In germline, CDR1 is SQVTM, CDR2 ANQGSEA. The CDR3 loop spans 14 amino acids. V lost 6 bases to trimming and J lost 0 bases; unmatched junction nucleotides: 7. The CDR3 here is CSVTGEGMNTEAFF. The CDR3 bases are TGCAGCGTAACAGGGGAGGGGATGAACACTGAAGCTTTCTTT. The whole variable domain, remainder taken from reference TRBV29-1 and TRBJ1-1, is SAVISQKPSRDICQRGTSLTIQCQVDSQVTMMFWYRQQPGQSLTLIATANQGSEATYESGFVIDKFPISRPNLTFSTLTVSNMSPEDSSIYLCSVTGEGMNTEAFFGQGTRLTVV.

Concerning this clonotype itself: This may come from a read error, since a much larger clone is one base off. The chain is built from TRBV10-3 and TRBJ2-5, with TRBD1 identical over 8 bases. Germline assignment: CDR1 ENHRY and CDR2 SYGVKD. The V segment lost 11 bases and the J segment 5 bases; nucleotides outside the gene matches: 7. The CDR3 is 12 amino acids. In nucleotides, the CDR3 is TGTGCCTCCGGGACAGGTATCGAGACCCAGTACTTC. Translated: CASGTGIETQYF.

The chain recombines TRBV21-1 with TRBJ2-7; the table's D call, TRBD1, has no DNA check behind it. TRBV21-1 is a listed pseudogene. The CDR3 runs 14 residues. CDR3 region: CASSKRQITYEQYF. DNA for the CDR3: TGTGCCAGCAGCAAGAGACAGATTACTTACGAGCAGTACTTC.

This chain connects TRBV7-2 to TRBJ2-1, with D perhaps being TRBD1 or TRBD2 (5 bases each). Germline lookup yields CDR1 SGHTA and CDR2 FQGNSA. The CDR3 runs 18 residues. V lost 2 bases and J 8 bases, leaving 25 bases between the germline ends. CDR3 sequence: CASSLRPTLIGAKDEQFF. The CDR3 nucleotides are TGTGCCAGCAGCTTACGACCCACTCTAATCGGGGCAAAGGATGAGCAGTTCTTC. The variable domain in full, completed from reference TRBV7-2 and TRBJ2-1, reads GAGVSQSPSNKVTEKGKDVELRCDPISGHTALYWYRQSLGQGLEFLIYFQGNSAPDKSGLPSDRFSAERTGGSVSTLTIQRTQQEDSAVYLCASSLRPTLIGAKDEQFFGPGTRLTVL.

The chain joins TRBV10-3 to TRBJ2-7; D not certain. The CDR3 loop spans 13 amino acids. Trimming stripped 3 bases from V and 3 bases from J, with 9 bases between. CDR1 is ENHRY, CDR2 SYGVKD, per germline. CDR3 coding DNA: TGTGCCATCAGTGACAACCAGCACTACGAGCAGTACTTC. Translating it yields CAISDNQHYEQYF.

The rearrangement joins TRBV20-1 to TRBJ1-4; D possibly corresponds to TRBD1 (5 bases). CDR1 is DFQATT and CDR2 is SNEGSKA in the germline V gene (reference sequence). Between the trimmed V and J ends, which lost 4 bases and 0 bases, there was a span of 21 bases. The CDR3 sequence is 18 residues long. The CDR3 nucleotides are TGCAGTGCTATTGGGGGGGAGGGGAAAGGAGCAACTAATGAAAAACTGTTTTTT. It specifies CSAIGGEGKGATNEKLFF.

The chain uses TRBV6-2 or TRBV6-3 and TRBJ2-3; no definite D call. This CDR3 contains 11 residues. Trimming took off 6 bases at V and 6 bases at J, with 7 bases between the two ends. CDR1 is MNHEY, CDR2 SVGEGT, per germline. The CDR3 loop is CASSTSDTQYF. CDR3 nucleotides: TGTGCCAGCAGCACATCCGATACGCAGTATTTT.

In this sample, this clonotype turned up a few times. The chain is built from TRBV12-3 or TRBV12-4 and TRBJ2-3; D is unresolved. Trimming shortened V by 3 bases and J by 8 bases, and 21 bases separated the two germline ends. The CDR3 consists of 16 residues. The CDR3 nucleotides are TGTGCCAGCAGTTTCTCAGGCAACTCTAGGGTTGGTACGCAGTATTTT. This gives the protein CASSFSGNSRVGTQYF.

This rearrangement joins TRBV12-3 or TRBV12-4 to TRBJ1-1; D perhaps matches TRBD1 (5 bases). V lost 3 bases and J lost 10, with 6 bases in between. This CDR3 spans 10 amino acids. The CDR3 loop reads CASSFGGAFF. The CDR3 DNA reads TGTGCCAGCAGTTTCGGGGGAGCTTTCTTT.

The chain couples TRBV6-2 or TRBV6-3 to TRBJ1-5; no clear D gene. Germline CDR1 and CDR2: MNHEY and SVGEGT. The CDR3 is 16 amino acids. Trimming removed 2 bases from V and 2 bases from J, with 13 bases in between. CDR3 sequence (DNA): TGTGCCAGCAGTTACAGGACCCCGGTGGGCAATCAGCCCCAGCATTTT. It yields the protein CASSYRTPVGNQPQHF.

There are a few counts of this clonotype. V usage is TRBV5-1 and J usage is TRBJ2-7; D call uncertain. The CDR3 covers 16 residues. The V end lost 0 bases, the J end lost 1 base, and 14 bases lay between the germline ends. Germline CDR1 SGHRS, CDR2 YFSETQ. This chain's CDR3 is CASSLAGHLASYEQYF. The CDR3 DNA reads as TGCGCCAGCAGCTTGGCCGGTCATTTAGCTTCCTACGAGCAGTACTTC.

This clonotype was counted between two and nine times. This sequence joins TRBV7-2 and TRBJ2-3; D remains ambiguous. Germline CDR1 reads SGHTA; CDR2 reads FQGNSA. Trimming removed 1 base at V and 1 base at J, with 9 bases between. This CDR3 is 15 amino acids long. This chain's CDR3 is CASSLVELRTDTQYF. CDR3 DNA: TGTGCCAGCAGCTTAGTAGAGCTCCGCACAGATACGCAGTATTTT.

The V gene is TRBV29-1, the J gene TRBJ1-1; D perhaps matches TRBD1 (6 bases). The germline CDR1 and CDR2 sequences are SQVTM and ANQGSEA. Trimming cost V 7 bases and J 1 base, with 19 bases left between them. The CDR3 is made up of 15 amino acids. The CDR3 nucleotides are TGCAGCGCCGGGGGAGGGGGGTGGACGAACACTGAAGCTTTCTTT. This sequence encodes CSAGGGGWTNTEAFF.

V usage is TRBV6-2 or TRBV6-3 and J usage is TRBJ1-5; 9 positions agree with TRBD1. Losses at the gene ends were 4 bases for V and 7 bases for J; bases not matched to a gene: 11. This CDR3 is 16 amino acids long. Germline CDR1 reads MNHEY; CDR2 reads SVGEGT. CDR3: CASSSSDRGVRQPQHF. Here the CDR3 DNA reads TGTGCCAGCAGTTCCTCGGACAGGGGTGTGAGACAGCCCCAGCATTTT.

The gene calls are TRBV3-1 and TRBJ2-7, with D maybe TRBD1 (6 bases). The CDR3 spans 16 residues. The ends were cut back, 4 bases at V and 2 bases at J, with 18 bases in the middle. In germline, CDR1 is LGHDT, CDR2 YNNKEL (reference sequence). The CDR3: CASSPDTGSGAYEQYF. The CDR3 DNA is TGTGCCAGCAGCCCAGATACAGGGAGTGGGGCCTACGAGCAGTACTTC.

CDR3 region: CASSPGRTVYEQYF. Here the CDR3 DNA reads TGTGCCAGCAGTCCAGGGCGGACAGTCTACGAGCAGTACTTC. The chain links TRBV27 to TRBJ2-4, with a tentative D call TRBD1 (6 bases). The better agreement between TRBJ2-7 and the DNA end casts doubt on the J call. The CDR3 has 14 amino acids. Germline V gene data show CDR1 as MNHEY and CDR2 as SMNVEV (reference sequence).

This clonotype was recorded only once. The gene calls are TRBV27 and TRBJ1-1; 9 bases fit TRBD1. The germline CDR1 and CDR2 sequences are MNHEY and SMNVEV (reference sequence). The V segment lost 5 bases and the J segment 1 base; nucleotides outside the gene matches: 5. The CDR3 runs to 15 residues. The DNA of the CDR3 is TGTGCCAGCAGTGGAAAGGACAGGGGGAACACTGAAGCTTTCTTT. Protein: CASSGKDRGNTEAFF.

The rearrangement joins TRBV27 to TRBJ2-6; D unresolved. In germline, CDR1 is MNHEY, CDR2 SMNVEV (reference sequence). Deletions cut 4 bases from V and 0 bases from J, with 16 bases between. This CDR3 is built from 18 residues. The CDR3 DNA reads as TGTGCCAGCAGTTACTCGCGGTGGATCACCTCTGGGGCCAACGTCCTGACTTTC. Its translation: CASSYSRWITSGANVLTF.

This clonotype turned up a few times. This chain connects TRBV28 to TRBJ1-5; D is possibly TRBD1 (6 bases). V lost 5 bases and J lost 5, with 10 bases in between. This CDR3 region has 13 residues. Germline V gives CDR1 MDHEN, CDR2 SYDVKM. The CDR3 DNA reads TGTGCCAGCAGTGAGGGGGGTGATCAGCCCCAGCATTTT. It yields the protein CASSEGGDQPQHF.

This clonotype was seen more than once but under ten times. The gene calls are TRBV7-8 and TRBJ2-3, with D tentatively TRBD1 (5 bases). The germline V gene has CDR1 SGHVS and CDR2 FQNEAQ. V dropped 5 bases and J dropped 5 bases, with 23 bases sitting between them. There are 17 residues in the CDR3. In DNA, the CDR3 is TGTGCCAGCAGCCAGGAAACCGGTAGGGGCCCGAGAGATACGCAGTATTTT. Amino acids: CASSQETGRGPRDTQYF.

For this clonotype: At one boundary the junction diverges from the germline segment, which might be a read error. This chain connects TRBV6-5 to TRBJ2-7, with TRBD1 matching 8 bases. This CDR3 is 15 amino acids long. Germline CDR1 is MNHEY and CDR2 is SVGAGI. The CDR3 loop reads CPSSYSARGPYEQYF. CDR3 sequence (DNA): TGTCCCAGCAGTTACTCAGCCAGGGGGCCCTACGAGCAGTACTTC.

This clonotype turned up a few times. This chain uses TRBV5-1 with TRBJ2-3; 8 nucleotides match TRBD2. V shed 7 bases and J 3 bases; nucleotides not matched to a gene: 13. Germline V gene data show CDR1 as SGHRS and CDR2 as YFSETQ. The CDR3 contains 16 residues. The CDR3 protein is CASLPRGGDLTDTQYF. In DNA, the CDR3 is TGCGCCAGCTTGCCCCGGGGGGGGGACTTGACAGATACGCAGTATTTT.

This clonotype has only a few counts. The rearrangement uses TRBV7-9 and TRBJ1-6; D is uncertain. The V gene lost 3 bases and the J gene lost 7 bases, with 13 bases spanning the gap. The CDR3 sequence is 15 residues long. CDR1 is SEHNR, CDR2 FQNEAQ, per germline (reference sequence). The CDR3 DNA sequence: TGTGCCAGCAGCTTCCTAGCCTCAAGGAATTCACCCCTCCACTTT. Its protein is CASSFLASRNSPLHF.

Comment on this clonotype: Since a much larger clone is just one base distant, this may be a read error. This chain links TRBV18 with TRBJ1-2; a weak D match, TRBD1 (6 bases). Germline assignment: CDR1 KGHSH and CDR2 LQKENI. The CDR3 spans 14 residues. V dropped 10 bases and J dropped 4 bases, with 19 bases sitting between them. CDR3 amino acids: CATLGQTLSYGYTF. DNA of the CDR3: TGTGCCACCTTAGGACAGACGCTTTCCTATGGCTACACCTTC.

The J gene is TRBJ2-7, the V gene TRBV19; D gene unclear. Germline V gene lookup returns CDR1 LNHDA and CDR2 SQIVND (reference sequence). V gave up 6 bases and J gave up 7 bases, with 19 bases separating them. The CDR3 has 14 residues. CDR3 region: CASRDGSRGLEQYF. Here the CDR3 DNA reads TGTGCCAGTAGGGACGGATCGAGAGGCCTAGAGCAGTACTTC.

This clonotype appeared a few times. The chain couples TRBV4-3 to TRBJ1-2; D remains unclear. The V gene's germline CDR1 is LGHNA and CDR2 YSLEER. CDR3 length: 16 residues. The V end lost 0 bases, the J end lost 4 bases, and 15 bases lay between the germline ends. CDR3 nucleotides: TGCGCCAGCAGCCAAGATCTTTTGCAGGAGCTCTATGGCTACACCTTC. The encoded protein is CASSQDLLQELYGYTF.

The gene calls are TRBV20-1 and TRBJ2-2, with 8 bases identical to TRBD1. The CDR3 loop spans 17 amino acids. The germline gives CDR1 DFQATT, CDR2 SNEGSKA (reference sequence). V lost 4 bases to trimming and J lost 4 bases; unmatched junction nucleotides: 14. The CDR3 sequence: CSAKVKGRGHITGELFF. DNA of the CDR3: TGCAGTGCTAAGGTCAAGGGCAGGGGGCATATCACCGGGGAGCTGTTTTTT.